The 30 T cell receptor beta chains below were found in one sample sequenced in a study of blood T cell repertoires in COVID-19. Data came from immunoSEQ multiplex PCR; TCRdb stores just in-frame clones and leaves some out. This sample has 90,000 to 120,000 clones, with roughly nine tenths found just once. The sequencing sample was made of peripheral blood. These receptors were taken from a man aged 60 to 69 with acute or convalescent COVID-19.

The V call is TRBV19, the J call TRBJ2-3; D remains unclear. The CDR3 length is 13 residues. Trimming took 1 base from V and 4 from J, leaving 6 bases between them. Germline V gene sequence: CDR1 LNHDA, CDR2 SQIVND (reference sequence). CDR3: CASSIVGPDTQYF. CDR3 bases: TGTGCCAGTAGTATAGTTGGGCCAGATACGCAGTATTTT.

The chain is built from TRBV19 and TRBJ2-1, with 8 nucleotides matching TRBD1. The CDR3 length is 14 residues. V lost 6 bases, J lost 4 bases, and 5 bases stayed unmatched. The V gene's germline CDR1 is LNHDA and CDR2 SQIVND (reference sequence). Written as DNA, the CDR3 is TGTGCCAGTAGCTACAGGGGGTTTTACAATGAGCAGTTCTTC. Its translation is CASSYRGFYNEQFF.

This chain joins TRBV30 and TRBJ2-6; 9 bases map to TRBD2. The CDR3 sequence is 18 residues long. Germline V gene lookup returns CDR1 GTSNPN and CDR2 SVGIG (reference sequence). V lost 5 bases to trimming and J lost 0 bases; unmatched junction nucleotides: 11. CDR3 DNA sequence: TGTGCCTGGTATAGTGGGCTAGCGGGGAACTCTGGGGCCAACGTCCTGACTTTC. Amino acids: CAWYSGLAGNSGANVLTF.

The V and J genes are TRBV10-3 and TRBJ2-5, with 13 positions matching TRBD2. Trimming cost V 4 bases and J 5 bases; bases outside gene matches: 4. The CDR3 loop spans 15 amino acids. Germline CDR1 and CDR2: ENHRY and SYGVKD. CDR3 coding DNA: TGTGCCATCAGTGGACTAGCGGGAGGAGGGGAGACCCAGTACTTC. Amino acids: CAISGLAGGGETQYF.

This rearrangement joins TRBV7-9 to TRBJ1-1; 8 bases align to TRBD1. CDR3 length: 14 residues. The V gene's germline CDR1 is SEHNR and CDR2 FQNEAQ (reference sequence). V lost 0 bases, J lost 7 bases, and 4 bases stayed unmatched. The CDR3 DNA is TGTGCCAGCAGCTTAGCGGCAGGGGGCGGTGAAGCTTTCTTT. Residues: CASSLAAGGGEAFF.

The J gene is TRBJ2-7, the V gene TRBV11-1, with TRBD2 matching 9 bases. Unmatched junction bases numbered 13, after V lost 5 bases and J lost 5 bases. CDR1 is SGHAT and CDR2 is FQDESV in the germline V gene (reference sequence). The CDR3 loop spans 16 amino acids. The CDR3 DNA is TGTGCCAGCAGCAAACGCGGGGCGGGAGGGCCGCACGAGCAGTACTTC. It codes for CASSKRGAGGPHEQYF.

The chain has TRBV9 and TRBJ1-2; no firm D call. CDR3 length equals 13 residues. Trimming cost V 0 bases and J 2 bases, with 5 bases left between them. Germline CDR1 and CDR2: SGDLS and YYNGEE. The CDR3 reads CASSVGGNYGYTF. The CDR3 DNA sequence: TGTGCCAGCAGCGTAGGAGGGAACTATGGCTACACCTTC.

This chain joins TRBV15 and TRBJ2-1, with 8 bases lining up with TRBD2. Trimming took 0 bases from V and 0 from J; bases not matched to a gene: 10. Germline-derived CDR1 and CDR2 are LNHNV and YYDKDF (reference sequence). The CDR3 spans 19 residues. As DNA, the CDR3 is TGTGCCACCAGCAGAGATCTTGCGGGAGGCTTAAGCTCCTACAATGAGCAGTTCTTC. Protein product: CATSRDLAGGLSSYNEQFF.

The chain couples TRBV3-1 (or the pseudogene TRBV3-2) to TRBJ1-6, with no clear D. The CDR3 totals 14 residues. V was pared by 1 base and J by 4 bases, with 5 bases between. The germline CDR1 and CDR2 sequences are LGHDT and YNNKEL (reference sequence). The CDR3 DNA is TGTGCCAGCAGCCAAGTTGAGTATAATTCACCCCTCCACTTT. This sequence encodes CASSQVEYNSPLHF.

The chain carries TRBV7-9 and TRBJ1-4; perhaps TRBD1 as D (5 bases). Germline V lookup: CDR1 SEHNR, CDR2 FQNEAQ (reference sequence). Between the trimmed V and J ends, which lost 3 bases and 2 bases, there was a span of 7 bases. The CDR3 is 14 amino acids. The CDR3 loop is CASSLRQTNEKLFF. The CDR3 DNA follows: TGTGCCAGCAGCTTGAGACAGACTAATGAAAAACTGTTTTTT.

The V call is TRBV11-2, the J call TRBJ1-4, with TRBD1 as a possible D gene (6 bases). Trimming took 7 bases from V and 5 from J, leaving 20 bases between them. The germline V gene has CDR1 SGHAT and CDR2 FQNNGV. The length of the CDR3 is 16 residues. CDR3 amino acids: CASNISPGHLNEKLFF. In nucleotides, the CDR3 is TGTGCCAGCAACATTTCCCCGGGACACCTAAATGAAAAACTGTTTTTT.

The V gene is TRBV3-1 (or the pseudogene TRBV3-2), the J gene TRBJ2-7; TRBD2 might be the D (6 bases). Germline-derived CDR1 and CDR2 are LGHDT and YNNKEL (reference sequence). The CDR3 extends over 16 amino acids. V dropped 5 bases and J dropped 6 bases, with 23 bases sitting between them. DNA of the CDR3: TGTGCCAGCAGCTTAAGAGCCGGGGGTCCTTGGGTCGAGCAGTACTTC. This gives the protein CASSLRAGGPWVEQYF.

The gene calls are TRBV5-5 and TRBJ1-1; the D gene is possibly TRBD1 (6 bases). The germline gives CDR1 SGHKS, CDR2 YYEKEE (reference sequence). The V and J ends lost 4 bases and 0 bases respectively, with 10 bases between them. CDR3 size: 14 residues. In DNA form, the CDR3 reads TGTGCCAGCAGCCTACAGGGCATGAACACTGAAGCTTTCTTT. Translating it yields CASSLQGMNTEAFF.

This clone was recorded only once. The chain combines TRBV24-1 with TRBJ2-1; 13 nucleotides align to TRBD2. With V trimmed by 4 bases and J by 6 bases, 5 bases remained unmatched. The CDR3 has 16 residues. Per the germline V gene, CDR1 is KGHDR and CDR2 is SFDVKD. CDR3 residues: CATSDRTSGSLNEQFF. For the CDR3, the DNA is TGTGCCACCAGTGACCGGACTAGCGGGAGTCTCAATGAGCAGTTCTTC.

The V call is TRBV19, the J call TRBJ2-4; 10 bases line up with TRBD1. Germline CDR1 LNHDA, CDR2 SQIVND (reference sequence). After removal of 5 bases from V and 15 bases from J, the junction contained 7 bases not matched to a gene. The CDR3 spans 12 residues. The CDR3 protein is CASSGDRGVPYF. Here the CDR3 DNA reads TGTGCCAGTAGTGGGGACAGGGGCGTTCCGTACTTC.

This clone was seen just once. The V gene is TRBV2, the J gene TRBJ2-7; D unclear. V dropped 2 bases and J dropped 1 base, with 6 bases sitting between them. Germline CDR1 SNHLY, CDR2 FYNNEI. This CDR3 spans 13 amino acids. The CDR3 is CASSELLSYEQYV. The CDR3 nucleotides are TGTGCCAGCAGTGAACTCCTGTCCTACGAGCAGTACGTC.

The CDR3 DNA follows: TGTGCCAGCAGCCAAGGCGCTAGAAGTATTGTGCAGTTCTTC. Translation gives CASSQGARSIVQFF. The chain combines TRBV14 with TRBJ2-1; no clear D. V was trimmed by 1 base and J by 12 bases, leaving 16 bases between them. In germline, CDR1 is SGHDN, CDR2 FVKESK. The CDR3 totals 14 residues.

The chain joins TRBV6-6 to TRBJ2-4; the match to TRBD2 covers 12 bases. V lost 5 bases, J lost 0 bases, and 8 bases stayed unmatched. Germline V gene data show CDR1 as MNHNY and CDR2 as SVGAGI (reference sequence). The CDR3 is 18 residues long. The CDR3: CASSPTSGSTLAKNIQYF. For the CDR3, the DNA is TGTGCCAGCAGTCCGACTAGCGGGAGTACTTTAGCCAAAAACATTCAGTACTTC.

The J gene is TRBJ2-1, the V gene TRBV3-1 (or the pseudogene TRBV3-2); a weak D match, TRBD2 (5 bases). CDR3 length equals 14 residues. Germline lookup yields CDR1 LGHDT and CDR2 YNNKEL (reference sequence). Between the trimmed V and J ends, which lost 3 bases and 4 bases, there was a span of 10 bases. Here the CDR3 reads CASSQTTGYNEQFF. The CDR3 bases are TGTGCCAGCAGCCAGACTACCGGGTACAATGAGCAGTTCTTC.

CDR3 sequence reads: CASSLEQGDRPNTEAFF. CDR3 nucleotides: TGTGCCAGCAGCTTAGAGCAGGGCGACAGACCGAACACTGAAGCTTTCTTT. J is TRBJ1-1 and V is TRBV7-4, with D perhaps TRBD1 (5 bases). There are 17 residues in the CDR3. V was cut by 1 base and J by 1 base, with 16 bases left in between. The V gene's germline CDR1 is SGHVT and CDR2 SQSDAQ. Combining the CDR3 with reference TRBV7-4 and TRBJ1-1 gives the whole variable domain GAGVSQSPRYKVAKRGRDVALRCDSISGHVTLYWYRQTLGQGSEVLTYSQSDAQRDKSGRPSGRFSAERPERSVSTLKIQRTEQGDSAVYLCASSLEQGDRPNTEAFFGQGTRLTVV.

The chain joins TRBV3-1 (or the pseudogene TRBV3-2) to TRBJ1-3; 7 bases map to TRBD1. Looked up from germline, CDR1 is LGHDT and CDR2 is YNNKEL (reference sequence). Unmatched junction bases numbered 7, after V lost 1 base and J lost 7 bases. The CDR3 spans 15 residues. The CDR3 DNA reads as TGTGCCAGCAGCCAAGCGGTTGGGACAGCGAACACCATATATTTT. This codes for CASSQAVGTANTIYF.

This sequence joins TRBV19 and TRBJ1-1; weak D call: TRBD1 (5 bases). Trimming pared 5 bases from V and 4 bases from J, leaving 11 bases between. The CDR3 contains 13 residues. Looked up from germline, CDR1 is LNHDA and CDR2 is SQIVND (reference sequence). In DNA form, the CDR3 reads TGTGCCAGTAGTCAGGGTGTCGGCACTGAAGCTTTCTTT. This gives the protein CASSQGVGTEAFF.

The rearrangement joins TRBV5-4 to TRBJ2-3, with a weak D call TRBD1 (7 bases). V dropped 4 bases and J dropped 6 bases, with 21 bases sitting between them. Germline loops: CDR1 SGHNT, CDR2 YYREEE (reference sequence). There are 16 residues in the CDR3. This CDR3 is CASSPSPPGGLDTQYF. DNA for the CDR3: TGTGCCAGCAGCCCTTCTCCACCAGGGGGGCTCGATACGCAGTATTTT.

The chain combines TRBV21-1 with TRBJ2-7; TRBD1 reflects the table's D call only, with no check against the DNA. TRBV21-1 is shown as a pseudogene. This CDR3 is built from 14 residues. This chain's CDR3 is CASSDRQGRYEQYF. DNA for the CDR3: TGTGCCAGCAGCGACCGACAGGGGAGGTACGAGCAGTACTTC.

The CDR3 protein is CSAPEGAASYEQYF. The CDR3 DNA follows: TGCAGCGCCCCCGAGGGGGCAGCCTCCTACGAGCAGTACTTC. The chain recombines TRBV29-1 with TRBJ2-7; 7 positions match TRBD1. The CDR3 loop spans 14 amino acids. Germline V gene sequence: CDR1 SQVTM, CDR2 ANQGSEA. The J segment lost 0 bases and the V segment lost 7 bases, leaving 9 bases of the junction unmatched.

The CDR3 coding sequence is TGTGCCTGGAGTAGAGGGCTCTCGGGAAATTCACCCCTCCACTTT. It specifies CAWSRGLSGNSPLHF. This chain joins TRBV30 and TRBJ1-6; D gene ambiguous. Trimming removed 2 bases from V and 7 bases from J, with 15 bases in between. Germline V gene sequence: CDR1 GTSNPN, CDR2 SVGIG (reference sequence). The CDR3 runs to 15 residues.

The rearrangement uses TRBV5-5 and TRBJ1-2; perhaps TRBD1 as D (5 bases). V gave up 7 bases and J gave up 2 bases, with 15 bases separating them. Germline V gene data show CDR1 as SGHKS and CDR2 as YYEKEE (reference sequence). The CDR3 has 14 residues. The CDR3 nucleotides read TGTGCCAGCGATAGTATTGGGGGGAACTATGGCTACACCTTC. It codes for CASDSIGGNYGYTF. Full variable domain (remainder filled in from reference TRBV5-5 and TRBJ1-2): DAGVTQSPTHLIKTRGQQVTLRCSPISGHKSVSWYQQVLGQGPQFIFQYYEKEERGRGNFPDRFSARQFPNYSSELNVNALLLGDSALYLCASDSIGGNYGYTFGSGTRLTVV.

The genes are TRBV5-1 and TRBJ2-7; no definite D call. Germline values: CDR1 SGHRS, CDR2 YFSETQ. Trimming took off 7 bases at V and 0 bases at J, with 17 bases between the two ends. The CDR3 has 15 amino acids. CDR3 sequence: CASLNHAVSSYEQYV. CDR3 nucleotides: TGCGCCAGCCTTAATCACGCGGTCAGCTCCTACGAGCAGTACGTC.

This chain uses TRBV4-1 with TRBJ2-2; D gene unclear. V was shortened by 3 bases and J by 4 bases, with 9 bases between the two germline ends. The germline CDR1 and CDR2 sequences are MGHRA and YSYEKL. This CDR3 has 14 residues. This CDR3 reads CASSQVGGTGELFF. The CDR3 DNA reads TGCGCCAGCAGCCAGGTTGGCGGCACCGGGGAGCTGTTTTTT.

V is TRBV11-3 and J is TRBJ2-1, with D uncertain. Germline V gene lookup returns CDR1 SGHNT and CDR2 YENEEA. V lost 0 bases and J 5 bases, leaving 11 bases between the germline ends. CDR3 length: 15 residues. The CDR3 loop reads CASSLDRIRNNEQFF. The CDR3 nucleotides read TGTGCCAGCAGCTTAGATAGAATCAGGAACAATGAGCAGTTCTTC.